This TCR beta chain was sequenced during a study of identical twins. The CDR3 has 15 residues. Trimming took 6 bases from V and 0 from J; bases not matched to a gene: 7. Germline values: CDR1 DFQATT, CDR2 SNEGSKA (reference sequence). All donors were healthy Caucasians. Overall study findings and caveats: Those out-of-frame alpha sequences shared by twins showed an excess of low generation probability. The abundant beta clonotypes from cord blood had fewer insertions, and memory repertoires had none of this.

TCRdb reanalysed the 5' RACE reads using MiXCR and keeps one entry per CDR3 protein. In the table there are approximately 690,000 distinct CDR3 sequences, less than 7% of which are singletons. In its sample, this clonotype was seen a few times. Its antigen is not known. This chain joins TRBV20-1 and TRBJ2-1; 8 bases agree with TRBD2. The sequenced sample consisted of naive T cells sorted from blood. The receptor was derived from a man between 18 and 29 years old in good health. CDR3 sequence (DNA): TGCAGTGCGATAAGCGGGAGAAGCTCCTACAATGAGCAGTTCTTC. Protein sequence: CSAISGRSSYNEQFF.